Given below is one T cell receptor beta chain in context. Its antigen remains unknown. This CDR3 is 14 amino acids long. Germline lookup yields CDR1 SNHLY and CDR2 FYNNEI. Unmatched junction bases numbered 6, after V lost 10 bases and J lost 7 bases. The record originates from a study of cytomegalovirus exposure and HLA in healthy donors. As for the study in general: In a previous analysis, around 120 million unique TCR beta sequences were found from 150 million to 200 million T cells.

Notes on the study in general: Previous analysis showed most TCR beta V segments were productive about 90% or about 30% of the time.

This PCR relied on a set of 60 Vbeta primers and 13 Jbeta primers. Sequencing was performed with immunoSEQ multiplex PCR; in TCRdb, only in-frame clones are kept and a portion is missing. The sample shows 40,000 to 45,000 clones, 51% of them seen only once. Healthy donors of bone marrow made up the group. Sequenced sample: PBMCs. J is TRBJ2-1 and V is TRBV2; 14 positions agree with TRBD2. This TCR came from a man between 60 and 70 years old in good health and CMV-seronegative. The CDR3 reads CATQGTSGRNEQFF. DNA for the CDR3: TGTGCCACCCAAGGGACTAGCGGGAGAAATGAGCAGTTCTTC.